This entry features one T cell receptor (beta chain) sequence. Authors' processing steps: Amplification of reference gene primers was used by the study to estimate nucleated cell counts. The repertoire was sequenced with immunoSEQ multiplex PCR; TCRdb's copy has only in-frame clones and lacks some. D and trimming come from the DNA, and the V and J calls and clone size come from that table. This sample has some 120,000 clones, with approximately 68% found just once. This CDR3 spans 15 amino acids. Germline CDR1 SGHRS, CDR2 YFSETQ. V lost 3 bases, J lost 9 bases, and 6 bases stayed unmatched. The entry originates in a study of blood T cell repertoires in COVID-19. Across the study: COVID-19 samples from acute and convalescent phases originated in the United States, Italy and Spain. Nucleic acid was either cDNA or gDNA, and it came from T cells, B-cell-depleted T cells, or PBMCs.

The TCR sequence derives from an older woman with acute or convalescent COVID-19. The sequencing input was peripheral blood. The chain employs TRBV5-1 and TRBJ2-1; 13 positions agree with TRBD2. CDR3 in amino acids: CASSSPGLAGTEQFF. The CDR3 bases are TGCGCCAGCAGCTCACCGGGACTAGCGGGAACTGAGCAGTTCTTC. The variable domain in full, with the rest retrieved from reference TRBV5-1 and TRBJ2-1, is KAGVTQTPRYLIKTRGQQVTLSCSPISGHRSVSWYQQTPGQGLQFLFEYFSETQRNKGNFPGRFSGRQFSNSRSEMNVSTLELGDSALYLCASSSPGLAGTEQFFGPGTRLTVL.